The source of this TCR beta chain is a study of blood T cell repertoires in COVID-19. Across the whole study: Sites across the United States, Italy and Spain contributed samples from acute and convalescent COVID-19. In each case, the material was cDNA or gDNA derived from T cells, B-cell-depleted T cells, or PBMCs.

Everyone who took part was roughly 18 to 89 years old, and they came from about 23 US areas. Assignment of participants to cohorts was predicated upon participant-reported clinical history. V was pared by 2 bases and J by 2 bases, with 5 bases of the junction left unmatched. Germline V gene lookup returns CDR1 SGHTA and CDR2 FQGTGA. The CDR3 extends over 15 amino acids. Method: immunoSEQ multiplex PCR; TCRdb's copy keeps in-frame clones and lacks some. The sample holds approximately 250,000 clones; 88% are singletons and the top ten take 1% to 1.5%. Sequencing was done on a sample of PBMCs or T cells enriched from blood (not recorded which). This TCR was recovered from a woman in her thirties or forties with acute COVID-19. The V gene is TRBV7-3, the J gene TRBJ1-1, with 7 bases matching TRBD1. CDR3 residues: CASSLAGTANTEAFF. The CDR3, as DNA: TGTGCCAGCAGCTTAGCCGGGACAGCAAACACTGAAGCTTTCTTT.